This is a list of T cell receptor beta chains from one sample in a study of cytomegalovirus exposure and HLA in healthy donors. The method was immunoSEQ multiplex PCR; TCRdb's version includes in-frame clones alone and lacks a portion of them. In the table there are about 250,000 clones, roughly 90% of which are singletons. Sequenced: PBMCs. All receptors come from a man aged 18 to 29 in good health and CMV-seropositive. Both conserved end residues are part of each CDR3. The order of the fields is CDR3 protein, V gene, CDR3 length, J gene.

CDR3aa: CASSLGTVFAQPQHF
v_gene: TRBV28
len: 15
j_gene: TRBJ1-5

CDR3aa: CASSYGARVYEQYF
v_gene: TRBV6-5
len: 14
j_gene: TRBJ2-7

CDR3aa: CASSSPGGRVFEQYF
v_gene: TRBV28
len: 15
j_gene: TRBJ2-7

CDR3aa: CASSVFLWEQYF
v_gene: TRBV6-5
len: 12
j_gene: TRBJ2-7

CDR3aa: CASSPGGREGLVNEQFF
v_gene: TRBV5-4
len: 17
j_gene: TRBJ2-1

CDR3aa: CASSSGAEPNEQFF
v_gene: TRBV5-4
len: 14
j_gene: TRBJ2-1

CDR3aa: CASSLGLITGELFF
v_gene: TRBV5-4
len: 14
j_gene: TRBJ2-2

CDR3aa: CASSYSAGRNYGYTF
v_gene: TRBV6-5
len: 15
j_gene: TRBJ1-2

CDR3aa: CATSKGSGKSQYEQYF
v_gene: TRBV15
len: 16
j_gene: TRBJ2-7

CDR3aa: CASGFKRAGPYEQYF
v_gene: TRBV11-2
len: 15
j_gene: TRBJ2-7

CDR3aa: CASSTSSYNEQFF
v_gene: TRBV19
len: 13
j_gene: TRBJ2-1

CDR3aa: CASSSSGDSTDTQYF
v_gene: TRBV5-1
len: 15
j_gene: TRBJ2-3

CDR3aa: CASSYDRGWNTEAFF
v_gene: TRBV6-5
len: 15
j_gene: TRBJ1-1

CDR3aa: CASSPNFSGGAYEQYF
v_gene: TRBV27
len: 16
j_gene: TRBJ2-7

CDR3aa: CASTRAGMSYEQYF
v_gene: TRBV5-6
len: 14
j_gene: TRBJ2-7

CDR3aa: CASTDTGANEKLFF
v_gene: TRBV2
len: 14
j_gene: TRBJ1-4

CDR3aa: CAWSVIGGTEAFF
v_gene: TRBV30
len: 13
j_gene: TRBJ1-1

CDR3aa: CASRRTLYDEQYF
v_gene: TRBV7-2
len: 13
j_gene: TRBJ2-7

CDR3aa: CASSFGFGTRRPGANVLTF
v_gene: TRBV28
len: 19
j_gene: TRBJ2-6

CDR3aa: CASSFSGFGATEAFF
v_gene: TRBV28
len: 15
j_gene: TRBJ1-1